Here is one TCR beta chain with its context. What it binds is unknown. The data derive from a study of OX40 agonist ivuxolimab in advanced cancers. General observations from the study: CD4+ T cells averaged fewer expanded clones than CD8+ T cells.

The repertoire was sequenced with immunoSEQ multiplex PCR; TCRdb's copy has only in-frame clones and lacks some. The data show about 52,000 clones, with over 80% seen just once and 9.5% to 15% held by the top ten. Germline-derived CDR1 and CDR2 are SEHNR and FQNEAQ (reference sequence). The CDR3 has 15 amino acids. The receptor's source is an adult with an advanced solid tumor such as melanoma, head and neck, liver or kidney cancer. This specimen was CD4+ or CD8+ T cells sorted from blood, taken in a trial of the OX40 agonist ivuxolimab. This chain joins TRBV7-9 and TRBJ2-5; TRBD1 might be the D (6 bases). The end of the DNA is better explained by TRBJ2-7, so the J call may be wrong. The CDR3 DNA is TGTGCCAGCAGCTCCAGACAGGACAATTCTTACGAGCAGTACTTC. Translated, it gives CASSSRQDNSYEQYF.